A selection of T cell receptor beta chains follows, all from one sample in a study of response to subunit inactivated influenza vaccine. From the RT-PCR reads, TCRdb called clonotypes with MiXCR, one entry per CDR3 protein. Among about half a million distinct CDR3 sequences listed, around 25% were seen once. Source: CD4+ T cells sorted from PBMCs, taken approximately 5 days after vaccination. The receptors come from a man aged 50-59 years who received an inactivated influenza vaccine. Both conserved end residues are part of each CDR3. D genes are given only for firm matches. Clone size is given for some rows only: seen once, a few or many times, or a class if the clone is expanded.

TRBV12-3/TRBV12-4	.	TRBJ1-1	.	CASSFLLLRVTEAFF	TGTGCCAGCAGTTTTTTGTTATTGCGGGTAACTGAAGCTTTCTTT
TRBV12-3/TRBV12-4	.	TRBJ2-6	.	CASSLYGKSSGANVLTF	TGTGCCAGCAGTTTATACGGGAAGAGCTCTGGGGCCAACGTCCTGACTTTC
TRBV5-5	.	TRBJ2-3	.	CASSLLSDTQYF	TGTGCCAGCAGCTTGCTTTCAGATACGCAGTATTTT
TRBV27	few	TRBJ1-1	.	CASSYRAGIEAFF	TGTGCCAGCAGTTACAGGGCCGGAATTGAAGCTTTCTTT
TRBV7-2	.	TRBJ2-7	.	CASSLKPSYEQYF	TGTGCCAGCAGCCTCAAACCTTCCTACGAGCAGTACTTC
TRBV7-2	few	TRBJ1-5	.	CASSLNNAQPQHF	TGTGCCAGCAGCCTGAACAATGCCCAGCCCCAGCATTTT
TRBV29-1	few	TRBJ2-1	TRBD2	CSVVFGLAAYYNEQFF	TGCAGCGTTGTTTTCGGACTAGCGGCCTACTACAATGAGCAGTTCTTC
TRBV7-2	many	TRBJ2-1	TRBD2	CASTQIGEGSYNEQFF	TGTGCCAGCACCCAAATCGGGGAGGGCTCCTACAATGAGCAGTTCTTC
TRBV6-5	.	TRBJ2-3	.	CASSLLIGPNTDTQYF	TGTGCCAGCAGTTTGCTGATCGGACCGAACACAGATACGCAGTATTTT
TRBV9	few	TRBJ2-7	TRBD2	CASSETPGLAGPYEQYF	TGTGCCAGCAGCGAGACGCCGGGACTAGCGGGCCCCTACGAGCAGTACTTC
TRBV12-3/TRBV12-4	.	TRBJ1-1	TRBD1	CASRKDRIVGEAFF	TGTGCCAGCAGAAAGGACAGGATTGTTGGTGAAGCTTTCTTT
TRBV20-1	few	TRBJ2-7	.	CSAPLGRGSEQYF	TGCAGTGCTCCACTGGGCAGGGGTAGCGAGCAGTACTTC
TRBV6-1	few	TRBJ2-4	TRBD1	CASSSTGRRDIQYF	TGTGCCAGCAGCTCGACAGGGCGTCGGGACATTCAGTACTTC
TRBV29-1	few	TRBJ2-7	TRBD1	CSVLRQGASYEQYF	TGCAGCGTTCTACGACAGGGGGCTTCCTACGAGCAGTACTTC
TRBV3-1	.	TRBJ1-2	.	CASSQDTVYGYTF	TGTGCCAGCAGCCAAGACACCGTCTATGGCTACACCTTC
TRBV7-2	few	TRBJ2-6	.	CASSLGSVTSGANVLTF	TGTGCCAGCAGCTTAGGGTCAGTGACTTCTGGGGCCAACGTCCTGACTTTC
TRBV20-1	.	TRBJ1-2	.	CSAQVMRGYTF	TGCAGTGCTCAAGTCATGCGGGGCTACACCTTC
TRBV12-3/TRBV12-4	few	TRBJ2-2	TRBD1	CAVRDRVDSGELFF	TGTGCCGTTCGGGACAGGGTAGACTCCGGGGAGCTGTTTTTT
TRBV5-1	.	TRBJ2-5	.	CASSLVAGIETQYF	TGCGCCAGCAGCTTGGTGGCGGGGATAGAGACCCAGTACTTC
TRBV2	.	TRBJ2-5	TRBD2	CASKGLALWETQYF	TGTGCCAGCAAGGGACTAGCGTTATGGGAGACCCAGTACTTC
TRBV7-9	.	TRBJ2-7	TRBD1	CASRSDRGYEQYF	TGTGCCAGCAGATCTGACAGGGGGTACGAGCAGTACTTC
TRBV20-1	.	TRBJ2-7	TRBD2	CSAFGPLAGVGHYF	TGCAGTGCTTTCGGGCCACTAGCGGGAGTAGGGCATTACTTC
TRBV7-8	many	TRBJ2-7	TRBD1	CASSWRRTGAYEQYF	TGTGCCAGCAGCTGGCGCCGGACAGGGGCCTACGAGCAGTACTTC
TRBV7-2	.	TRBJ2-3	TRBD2	CASGLAGRVTQYF	TGTGCCAGCGGGTTAGCGGGGAGGGTTACGCAGTATTTT
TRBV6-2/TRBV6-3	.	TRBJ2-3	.	CASRSLGESTDTQYF	TGTGCCAGCAGATCCCTCGGGGAATCCACAGATACGCAGTATTTT
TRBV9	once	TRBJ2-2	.	CASLPGPNIPGELFF	TGTGCCAGCTTACCGGGCCCTAACATACCCGGGGAGCTGTTTTTT
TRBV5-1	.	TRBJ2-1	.	CASSLFSSGVYNEQFF	TGCGCCAGCAGCCTCTTTTCCTCGGGGGTCTACAATGAGCAGTTCTTC
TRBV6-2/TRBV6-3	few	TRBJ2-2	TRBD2	CASSYLAGGPTGELFF	TGTGCCAGCAGTTATCTAGCGGGAGGGCCCACCGGGGAGCTGTTTTTT
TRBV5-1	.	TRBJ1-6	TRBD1	CASSLEGQGKGYNSPLHF	TGCGCCAGCAGCTTGGAAGGACAGGGGAAAGGGTATAATTCACCCCTCCACTTT
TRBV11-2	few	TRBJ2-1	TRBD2	CASSLTSGGINEQFF	TGTGCCAGCAGCCTGACTAGCGGGGGTATTAATGAGCAGTTCTTC
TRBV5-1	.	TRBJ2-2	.	CASGTQLNTGELFF	TGCGCCAGCGGGACCCAGCTTAACACCGGGGAGCTGTTTTTT
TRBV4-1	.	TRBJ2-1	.	CASSRPTGSSYNEQFF	TGCGCTAGCAGCAGACCTACAGGGAGCTCCTACAATGAGCAGTTCTTC